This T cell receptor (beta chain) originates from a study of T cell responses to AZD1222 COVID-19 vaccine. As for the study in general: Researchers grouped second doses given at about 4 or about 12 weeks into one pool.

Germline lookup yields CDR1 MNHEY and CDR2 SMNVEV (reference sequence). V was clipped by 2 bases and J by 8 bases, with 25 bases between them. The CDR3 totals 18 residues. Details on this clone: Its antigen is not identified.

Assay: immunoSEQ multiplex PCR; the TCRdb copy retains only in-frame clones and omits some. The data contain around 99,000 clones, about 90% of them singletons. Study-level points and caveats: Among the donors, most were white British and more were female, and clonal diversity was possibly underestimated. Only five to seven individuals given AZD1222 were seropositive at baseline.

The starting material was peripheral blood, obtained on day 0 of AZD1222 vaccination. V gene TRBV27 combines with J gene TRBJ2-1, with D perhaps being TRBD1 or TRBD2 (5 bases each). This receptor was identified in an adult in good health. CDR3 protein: CASSLTSLGTGTTHEQFF. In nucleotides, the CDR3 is TGTGCCAGCAGTTTAACGAGCTTAGGCACGGGGACCACACATGAGCAGTTCTTC.